This TCR beta chain was recorded in a study of blood T cell repertoires in COVID-19. Study overall: Researchers got acute and convalescent COVID-19 samples from the United States, Italy and Spain. PBMCs, B-cell-depleted T cells, or T cells were the source of the cDNA or gDNA that made up the material.

The CDR3 is 14 residues long. Trimming removed 4 bases from V and 2 bases from J; junction bases left unmatched: 4. Per germline, CDR1 SGHTA and CDR2 FQGTGA. In the original analysis: Amplification from reference gene primers served as the basis for estimated nucleated cell counts. Here immunoSEQ multiplex PCR was the method, and the copy in TCRdb shows in-frame clones only, minus some. Clone size and V and J calls were adopted from that table, with D and trimming inferred from the DNA. This sample has around 370,000 clones; more than 70% occur once, and the top ten carry just under 7.5%. A Seattle source enrolled patients during active infection and followed them longitudinally.

Sequences were obtained from peripheral blood. The chain combines TRBV7-3 with TRBJ1-1; 7 nucleotides match TRBD1. The source of this sequence is an older woman with COVID-19, enrolled during active disease. CDR3 in amino acids: CASSSQGFNTEAFF. Here the CDR3 DNA reads TGTGCCAGCAGCTCACAGGGGTTCAACACTGAAGCTTTCTTT.